This TCR beta chain was observed in a study of regulatory T cells in long-lasting Graves disease. Time point given: persistent/refractory GD, antithyroid drugs over 5 years with positive TRAb. RNA from PBMCs was the source of the TCR library. Assembly of TCR beta libraries relied on iRepertoire HTBI primers together with Arm-PCR of CDR3 regions. MiXCR, applied by TCRdb to the multiplex PCR reads, yields one record per CDR3 protein. The sample lists roughly 450,000 distinct CDR3 sequences, 20% to 25% occurring once. As for this clonotype: Its antigen is currently unknown.

General study findings and limits: The number of shared public clonotypes was higher in persistent patients (around 2,700) than new patients (more than 850).

The CDR3 spans 15 residues. Germline V lookup: CDR1 SEHNR, CDR2 FQNEAQ (reference sequence). The junction had 3 bases not matched to a gene; V was cut back by 5 bases and J by 3 bases. The chain carries TRBV7-9 and TRBJ2-1, with TRBD1 identical over 11 bases. The sequencing used peripheral blood mononuclear cells (PBMCs), collected when the disease was refractory, from a patient treated with antithyroid drugs. This sequence was found in a female donor with Graves disease. CDR3 DNA: TGTGCCAGCAGCCCGGGACAGGGGGACTACAATGAGCAGTTCTTC. Protein product: CASSPGQGDYNEQFF. The full variable domain, completed using reference TRBV7-9 and TRBJ2-1, is DTGVSQNPRHKITKRGQNVTFRCDPISEHNRLYWYRQTLGQGPEFLTYFQNEAQLEKSRLLSDRFSAERPKGSFSTLEIQRTEQGDSAMYLCASSPGQGDYNEQFFGPGTRLTVL.